This passage covers 18 T cell receptor beta chains from one sample sequenced in a study of patients and donors after allogeneic stem cell transplantation. In TCRdb, the RT-PCR reads were re-called with MiXCR into one record per CDR3 protein. The table shows some 880,000 distinct CDR3 sequences, with about 20% occurring only once. Sequenced material: blood, either unsorted or a sorted T cell fraction (not recorded which). The source is a human donor who was either an allogeneic HSCT recipient or a stem cell or donor lymphocyte infusion donor (not recorded which). It is not recorded whose cells these are; they may come from a transplant donor.

This clonotype occurred many times. The J gene is TRBJ2-7, the V gene TRBV12-3 or TRBV12-4, with D hard to call. The CDR3 loop spans 12 amino acids. V was pared by 6 bases and J by 0 bases, with 6 bases between. The DNA of the CDR3 is TGTGCCAGCAGCGCGACCTCCTACGAGCAGTACTTC. It translates to CASSATSYEQYF.

This chain links TRBV5-1 with TRBJ2-2; D ambiguous. This CDR3 is 17 amino acids long. Germline V gene sequence: CDR1 SGHRS, CDR2 YFSETQ. The V and J ends lost 0 bases and 8 bases respectively, with 20 bases between them. The CDR3 nucleotides are TGCGCCAGCAGCTTGGGGTCTCGCGCTACAACACCGGGGGAGCTGTTTTTT. Translation gives CASSLGSRATTPGELFF.

The chain recombines TRBV4-2 with TRBJ1-5; D gene uncertain. CDR1 and CDR2 from the germline V gene are LGHNA and YNFKEQ. V lost 4 bases and J lost 6, with 19 bases in between. This CDR3 spans 16 amino acids. In DNA form, the CDR3 reads TGTGCCAGCAGCCCTGATCCGCCCGGTCGGGGTCAGCCCCAGCATTTT. Residues: CASSPDPPGRGQPQHF.

V usage is TRBV4-2 and J usage is TRBJ1-1, with 7 bases lining up with TRBD1. The CDR3 spans 18 residues. Germline V CDR1 and CDR2: LGHNA, YNFKEQ. V lost 2 bases, J lost 0 bases, and 12 bases stayed unmatched. CDR3 sequence (DNA): TGTGCCAGCAGCCAAACCGGGACAGACCGATATATGAACACTGAAGCTTTCTTT. Its protein is CASSQTGTDRYMNTEAFF.

This chain joins TRBV3-1 and TRBJ1-1; D call uncertain. Trimming shortened V by 1 base and J by 6 bases, and 9 bases separated the two germline ends. Germline CDR1 and CDR2: LGHDT and YNNKEL (reference sequence). The CDR3 consists of 13 residues. In DNA, the CDR3 is TGTGCCAGCAGCCAAGGGTCCCACGCTGAAGCTTTCTTT. It translates to CASSQGSHAEAFF. The full variable domain, with the rest looked up from reference TRBV3-1 and TRBJ1-1, is DTAVSQTPKYLVTQMGNDKSIKCEQNLGHDTMYWYKQDSKKFLKIMFSYNNKELIINETVPNRFSPKSPDKAHLNLHINSLELGDSAVYFCASSQGSHAEAFFGQGTRLTVV.

This clonotype has only a few counts. The V gene is TRBV6-1, the J gene TRBJ2-2, with D unclear. Per the germline V gene, CDR1 is MNHNS and CDR2 is SASEGT. With 6 bases removed from V and 7 bases from J, the gap between germline ends came to 12 bases. The CDR3 is 13 amino acids. The CDR3 DNA follows: TGTGCCAGCAGAAGGCAAGGTGTCGGGGAGCTGTTTTTT. Residues: CASRRQGVGELFF.

This clonotype has more than one count but fewer than ten. The chain employs TRBV9 and TRBJ2-1, with TRBD2 matching 9 bases. The length of the CDR3 is 18 residues. Unmatched junction bases numbered 11, after V lost 3 bases and J lost 1 base. CDR1 is SGDLS and CDR2 is YYNGEE in the germline V gene. The CDR3 sequence: CASSEPPTSGSSYNEQFF. Written as DNA, the CDR3 is TGTGCCAGCAGCGAGCCGCCTACTAGCGGGTCATCCTACAATGAGCAGTTCTTC.

The V gene is TRBV4-1, the J gene TRBJ1-2; a possible D gene is TRBD1 (6 bases). V was trimmed by 1 base and J by 6 bases, leaving 9 bases between them. Germline lookup yields CDR1 MGHRA and CDR2 YSYEKL. The CDR3 spans 13 residues. CDR3: CASSQVQGDGYTF. The CDR3 DNA reads as TGCGCCAGCAGCCAAGTACAGGGAGATGGCTACACCTTC.

This clonotype was detected a few times. CDR3 coding DNA: TGTGCCAGCAGTCCCCTAGGACGGTATAGCAATCAGCCCCAGCATTTT. Residues: CASSPLGRYSNQPQHF. This chain joins TRBV3-1 and TRBJ1-5; D not resolved. CDR3 length: 16 residues. CDR1 and CDR2 (germline): LGHDT, YNNKEL (reference sequence). V lost 6 bases, J lost 0 bases, and 15 bases lay in between.

This clonotype was seen only a few times. CDR3 amino acids: CAISEVQGARETQYF. The DNA of the CDR3 is TGTGCCATCAGTGAAGTACAGGGGGCAAGGGAGACCCAGTACTTC. The V gene is TRBV10-3, the J gene TRBJ2-5, with TRBD1 matching 9 bases. Trimming at V came to 3 bases and at J to 5 bases, leaving 7 bases not matched to a gene. Germline V lookup: CDR1 ENHRY, CDR2 SYGVKD. This CDR3 comprises 15 residues.

This clonotype was counted at least ten times. This chain uses TRBV6-5 with TRBJ1-2; 12 bases are a match to TRBD1. The CDR3 spans 15 residues. V trimming: 4 bases; J trimming: 4 bases; junction bases outside the gene matches: 4. Germline V lookup: CDR1 MNHEY, CDR2 SVGAGI. The CDR3 sequence is CASSSGTGGSYGYTF. CDR3 coding DNA: TGTGCCAGCAGTTCCGGGACAGGGGGCAGCTATGGCTACACCTTC.

V usage is TRBV4-3 and J usage is TRBJ2-2; D might be TRBD1 (6 bases). The CDR3 sequence is 16 residues long. V was cut by 0 bases and J by 3 bases, with 11 bases left in between. Looked up from germline, CDR1 is LGHNA and CDR2 is YSLEER. For the CDR3, the DNA is TGCGCCAGCAGCCAAGATCTACAGGGAGACACCGGGGAGCTGTTTTTT. It is translated as CASSQDLQGDTGELFF.

This clonotype has a handful of counts. The CDR3 spells CASSIWTGSYEQYF. CDR3 in DNA: TGTGCCAGCAGTATCTGGACGGGGTCCTACGAGCAGTACTTC. V and J are TRBV6-2 or TRBV6-3 and TRBJ2-7; TRBD2 might be the D (5 bases). Trimming left V 5 bases short and J 1 base short, with 12 bases between. Germline V gene data show CDR1 as MNHEY and CDR2 as SVGEGT. The length of the CDR3 is 14 residues.

This chain connects TRBV27 to TRBJ2-5; D is unresolved. This CDR3 contains 13 residues. CDR1 and CDR2 (germline): MNHEY, SMNVEV (reference sequence). V was shortened by 4 bases and J by 0 bases, with 6 bases between the two germline ends. In DNA form, the CDR3 reads TGTGCCAGCAGTTCAGAGTACCAAGAGACCCAGTACTTC. This translates into CASSSEYQETQYF.

This clonotype has more than one count but fewer than ten. The J gene is TRBJ2-7, the V gene TRBV20-1; the D is unclear. The CDR3 length is 13 residues. V gave up 4 bases and J gave up 2 bases, with 12 bases separating them. Germline V CDR1 and CDR2: DFQATT, SNEGSKA (reference sequence). The CDR3 DNA sequence: TGCAGTGCTATTAACTCCCAAACCTACGAGCAGTACTTC. This encodes CSAINSQTYEQYF.

The chain has TRBV6-2 or TRBV6-3 and TRBJ2-7; 7 positions match TRBD1. Germline-derived CDR1 and CDR2 are MNHEY and SVGEGT. CDR3 length: 15 amino acids. The trim removed 5 bases at V and 4 bases at J, leaving 11 bases unmatched. CDR3 protein: CASSLQGSAAYEQYF. The CDR3 region has the DNA TGTGCCAGCAGTCTACAGGGGAGTGCGGCTTACGAGCAGTACTTC.

This clonotype showed up just a few times. The rearrangement links TRBV10-3 to TRBJ1-2; D ambiguous. The CDR3 runs to 13 residues. Germline values: CDR1 ENHRY, CDR2 SYGVKD. V gave up 4 bases and J gave up 5 bases, with 11 bases separating them. The CDR3 region has the DNA TGTGCCATCAGTGCCGGGAGCGCGTATGGCTACACCTTC. It translates to CAISAGSAYGYTF.

The chain recombines TRBV10-3 with TRBJ1-1; no clear D. The V end was cut by 8 bases, the J end by 1 base, with 11 bases between. This CDR3 has 13 amino acids. The germline V gene encodes CDR1 ENHRY and CDR2 SYGVKD. The CDR3 nucleotides are TGTGCCATCCGAAGTATCCCGAACACTGAAGCTTTCTTT. It is translated as CAIRSIPNTEAFF.